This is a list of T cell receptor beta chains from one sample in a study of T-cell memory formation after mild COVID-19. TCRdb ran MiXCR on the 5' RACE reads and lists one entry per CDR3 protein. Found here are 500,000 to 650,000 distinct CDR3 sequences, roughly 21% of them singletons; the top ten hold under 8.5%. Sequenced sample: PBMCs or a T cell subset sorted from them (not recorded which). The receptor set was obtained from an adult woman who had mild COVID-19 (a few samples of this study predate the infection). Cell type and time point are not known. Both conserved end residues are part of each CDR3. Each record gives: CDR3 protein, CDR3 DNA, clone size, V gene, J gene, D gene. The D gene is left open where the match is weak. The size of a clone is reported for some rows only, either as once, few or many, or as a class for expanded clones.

CDR3: CASSLASEPNEQFF; DNA: TGCGCCAGCAGCTTGGCAAGTGAACCCAATGAGCAGTTCTTC; size: .; V: TRBV5-1; J: TRBJ2-1; D: .
CDR3: CASSTTGLYGYTF; DNA: TGTGCCAGCTCGACCACCGGATTATATGGCTACACCTTC; size: .; V: TRBV27; J: TRBJ1-2; D: .
CDR3: CASSQESYGYTF; DNA: TGTGCCAGCAGTCAGGAATCCTATGGCTACACCTTC; size: .; V: TRBV2; J: TRBJ1-2; D: .
CDR3: CATSEMGQIVQYF; DNA: TGTGCCACCAGTGAAATGGGACAGATAGTGCAGTACTTC; size: few; V: TRBV24-1; J: TRBJ2-7; D: TRBD1
CDR3: CASSLGGTGETEAFF; DNA: TGTGCCAGCAGCTTAGGGGGGACAGGGGAAACTGAAGCTTTCTTT; size: .; V: TRBV7-9; J: TRBJ1-1; D: TRBD1
CDR3: CASSSTGQDQETQYF; DNA: TGTGCCAGCTCATCGACTGGGCAGGACCAAGAGACCCAGTACTTC; size: few; V: TRBV18; J: TRBJ2-5; D: .
CDR3: CASSPGLAVDVEQYF; DNA: TGCGCCAGCAGCCCAGGACTAGCTGTAGATGTCGAGCAGTACTTC; size: few; V: TRBV5-1; J: TRBJ2-7; D: TRBD2
CDR3: CASSLWAGDYGYTF; DNA: TGTGCCAGCAGCTTGTGGGCTGGGGACTATGGCTACACCTTC; size: .; V: TRBV5-5; J: TRBJ1-2; D: .
CDR3: CATSDSSRSYEQYF; DNA: TGTGCCACCAGTGATTCGTCCCGTTCCTACGAGCAGTACTTC; size: .; V: TRBV24-1; J: TRBJ2-7; D: .
CDR3: CASTDGGLTGSPLHF; DNA: TGTGCCAGCACCGATGGGGGCTTGACGGGCTCACCCCTCCACTTT; size: few; V: TRBV7-2; J: TRBJ1-6; D: .
CDR3: CASSLGLARVYNEQFF; DNA: TGTGCCAGCAGCTTAGGGCTAGCCAGGGTCTACAATGAGCAGTTCTTC; size: .; V: TRBV11-3; J: TRBJ2-1; D: .
CDR3: CASSTSGGAGYGYTF; DNA: TGTGCCAGCAGCACCTCAGGGGGCGCCGGCTATGGCTACACCTTC; size: .; V: TRBV5-6; J: TRBJ1-2; D: TRBD1
CDR3: CSVEDSTVSYEQYF; DNA: TGCAGCGTTGAAGATTCGACGGTCTCCTACGAGCAGTACTTC; size: few; V: TRBV29-1; J: TRBJ2-7; D: .
CDR3: CASSPTRQGWNEQFF; DNA: TGCGCCAGCAGCCCCACGAGACAGGGGTGGAATGAGCAGTTCTTC; size: .; V: TRBV5-1; J: TRBJ2-1; D: TRBD1
CDR3: CASSLESRGYNTGELFF; DNA: TGTGCCAGCAGCTTAGAGTCCCGCGGGTACAACACCGGGGAGCTGTTTTTT; size: .; V: TRBV11-2; J: TRBJ2-2; D: .
CDR3: CSASGRRSGANVLTF; DNA: TGCAGTGCTAGCGGCAGGAGGTCTGGGGCCAACGTCCTGACTTTC; size: .; V: TRBV20-1; J: TRBJ2-6; D: .
CDR3: CASSQEKAPTDTQYF; DNA: TGTGCCAGCAGCCAAGAGAAGGCCCCCACAGATACGCAGTATTTT; size: few; V: TRBV4-2; J: TRBJ2-3; D: .
CDR3: CASSYSKGDEQFF; DNA: TGTGCCAGCAGTTACTCGAAAGGGGATGAGCAGTTCTTC; size: .; V: TRBV6-5; J: TRBJ2-1; D: .
CDR3: CASSMLSGRATETQYF; DNA: TGTGCCAGCAGCATGCTGAGCGGGAGGGCCACAGAGACCCAGTACTTC; size: .; V: TRBV7-9; J: TRBJ2-5; D: TRBD2
CDR3: CATSIFIQGAREQYF; DNA: TGTGCCACCTCTATCTTTATACAGGGGGCAAGGGAGCAGTACTTC; size: .; V: TRBV28; J: TRBJ2-7; D: TRBD1
CDR3: CASSLGKAGGYTF; DNA: TGTGCCAGCAGCTTGGGAAAGGCAGGAGGCTACACCTTC; size: .; V: TRBV5-6; J: TRBJ1-2; D: .
CDR3: CSADSLGQQTHGYTF; DNA: TGCAGTGCTGATTCCCTAGGACAACAGACCCATGGCTACACCTTC; size: .; V: TRBV20-1; J: TRBJ1-2; D: .
CDR3: CASSFGLDERTDTQYF; DNA: TGCGCCAGCAGCTTTGGTTTGGACGAACGCACAGATACGCAGTATTTT; size: .; V: TRBV5-1; J: TRBJ2-3; D: .
CDR3: CASSQTSGRLLSYEQYF; DNA: TGTGCCAGCAGCCAGACTAGCGGGAGACTCCTCTCCTACGAGCAGTACTTC; size: .; V: TRBV5-6; J: TRBJ2-7; D: TRBD2
CDR3: CASSFSILGLAEQETQYF; DNA: TGTGCCAGCAGCTTCAGTATTCTGGGACTAGCGGAACAAGAGACCCAGTACTTC; size: .; V: TRBV11-2; J: TRBJ2-5; D: TRBD2
CDR3: CASSRASGKETQYF; DNA: TGTGCCAGCAGTAGGGCGAGCGGGAAAGAGACCCAGTACTTC; size: .; V: TRBV6-2/TRBV6-3; J: TRBJ2-5; D: TRBD2
CDR3: CASGLGPDTQYF; DNA: TGCGCCTCCGGTTTGGGTCCAGATACGCAGTATTTT; size: .; V: TRBV4-1; J: TRBJ2-3; D: .
CDR3: CASSRGLAGGVDTQYF; DNA: TGCGCCAGCAGCCGCGGACTAGCGGGAGGTGTAGATACGCAGTATTTT; size: .; V: TRBV5-1; J: TRBJ2-3; D: TRBD2
CDR3: CSATGLVAETQYF; DNA: TGCAGTGCCACGGGACTAGTCGCGGAGACCCAGTACTTC; size: .; V: TRBV20-1; J: TRBJ2-5; D: TRBD2
CDR3: CASSLERQANYNEQFF; DNA: TGTGCCAGCAGCTTAGAAAGGCAGGCCAACTACAATGAGCAGTTCTTC; size: .; V: TRBV11-2; J: TRBJ2-1; D: .
CDR3: CASSLRPIYRGPQETQYF; DNA: TGTGCCAGCAGCTTAAGGCCCATCTACAGGGGCCCCCAAGAGACCCAGTACTTC; size: few; V: TRBV7-9; J: TRBJ2-5; D: TRBD1
CDR3: CASSPGRGSASYEQYF; DNA: TGTGCCAGCAGCCCAGGGAGGGGTAGCGCCTCCTACGAGCAGTACTTC; size: few; V: TRBV7-9; J: TRBJ2-7; D: TRBD2
CDR3: CASSRQGNQAKNIQYF; DNA: TGTGCCAGCAGCCGACAGGGGAATCAAGCCAAAAACATTCAGTACTTC; size: once; V: TRBV7-9; J: TRBJ2-4; D: TRBD1
CDR3: CASSFLRSWGTDTQYF; DNA: TGCGCCAGCAGCTTCTTACGGTCCTGGGGCACAGATACGCAGTATTTT; size: few; V: TRBV5-1; J: TRBJ2-3; D: .
CDR3: CASSLNGGNTIYF; DNA: TGTGCCAGCAGCTTGAACGGAGGAAACACCATATATTTT; size: .; V: TRBV5-6; J: TRBJ1-3; D: .
CDR3: CASSTRGGGNQPQHF; DNA: TGTGCCAGTAGTACCCGAGGGGGCGGGAATCAGCCCCAGCATTTT; size: .; V: TRBV19; J: TRBJ1-5; D: TRBD1
CDR3: CASSWTGFYNEQFF; DNA: TGCGCCAGCAGCTGGACCGGGTTCTACAATGAGCAGTTCTTC; size: .; V: TRBV5-1; J: TRBJ2-1; D: .
CDR3: CASSDVRGGELFF; DNA: TGTGCCAGCAGTGACGTGAGGGGCGGGGAGCTGTTTTTT; size: few; V: TRBV6-4; J: TRBJ2-2; D: .
CDR3: CASSQDPASRNQPQHF; DNA: TGCGCCAGCAGCCAAGATCCCGCGTCGCGCAATCAGCCCCAGCATTTT; size: .; V: TRBV4-1; J: TRBJ1-5; D: .
CDR3: CASSLRGQANWQETQYF; DNA: TGTGCCAGCAGCTTGAGGGGTCAGGCCAACTGGCAAGAGACCCAGTACTTC; size: few; V: TRBV5-6; J: TRBJ2-5; D: .